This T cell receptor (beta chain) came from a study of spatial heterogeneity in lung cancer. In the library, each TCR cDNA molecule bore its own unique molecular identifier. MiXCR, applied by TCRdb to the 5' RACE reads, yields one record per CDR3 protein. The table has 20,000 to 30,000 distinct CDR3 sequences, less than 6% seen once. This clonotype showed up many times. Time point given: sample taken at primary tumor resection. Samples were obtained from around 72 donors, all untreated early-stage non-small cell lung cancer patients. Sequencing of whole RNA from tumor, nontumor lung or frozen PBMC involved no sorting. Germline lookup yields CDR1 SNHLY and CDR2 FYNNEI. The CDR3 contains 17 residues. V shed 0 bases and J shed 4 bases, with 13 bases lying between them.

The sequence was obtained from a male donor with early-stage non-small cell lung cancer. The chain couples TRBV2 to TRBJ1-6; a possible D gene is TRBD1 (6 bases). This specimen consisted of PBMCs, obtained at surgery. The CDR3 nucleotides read TGTGCCAGCAGTGAAGCTGGGGGCGAAAGGTATAATTCACCCCTCCACTTT. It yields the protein CASSEAGGERYNSPLHF.